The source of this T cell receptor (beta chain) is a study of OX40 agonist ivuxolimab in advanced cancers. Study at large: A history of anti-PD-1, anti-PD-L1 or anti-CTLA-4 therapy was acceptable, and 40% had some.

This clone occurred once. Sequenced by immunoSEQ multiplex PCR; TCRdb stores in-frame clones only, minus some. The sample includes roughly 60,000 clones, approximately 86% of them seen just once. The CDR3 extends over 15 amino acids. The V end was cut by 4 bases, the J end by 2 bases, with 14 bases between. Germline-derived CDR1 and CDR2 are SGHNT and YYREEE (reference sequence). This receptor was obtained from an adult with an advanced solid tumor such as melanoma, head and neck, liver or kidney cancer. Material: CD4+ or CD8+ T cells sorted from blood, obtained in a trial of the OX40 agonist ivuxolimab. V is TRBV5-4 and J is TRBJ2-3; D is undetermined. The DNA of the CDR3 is TGTGCCAGCAGCCTATATGGAATCAACACAGATACGCAGTATTTT. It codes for CASSLYGINTDTQYF.